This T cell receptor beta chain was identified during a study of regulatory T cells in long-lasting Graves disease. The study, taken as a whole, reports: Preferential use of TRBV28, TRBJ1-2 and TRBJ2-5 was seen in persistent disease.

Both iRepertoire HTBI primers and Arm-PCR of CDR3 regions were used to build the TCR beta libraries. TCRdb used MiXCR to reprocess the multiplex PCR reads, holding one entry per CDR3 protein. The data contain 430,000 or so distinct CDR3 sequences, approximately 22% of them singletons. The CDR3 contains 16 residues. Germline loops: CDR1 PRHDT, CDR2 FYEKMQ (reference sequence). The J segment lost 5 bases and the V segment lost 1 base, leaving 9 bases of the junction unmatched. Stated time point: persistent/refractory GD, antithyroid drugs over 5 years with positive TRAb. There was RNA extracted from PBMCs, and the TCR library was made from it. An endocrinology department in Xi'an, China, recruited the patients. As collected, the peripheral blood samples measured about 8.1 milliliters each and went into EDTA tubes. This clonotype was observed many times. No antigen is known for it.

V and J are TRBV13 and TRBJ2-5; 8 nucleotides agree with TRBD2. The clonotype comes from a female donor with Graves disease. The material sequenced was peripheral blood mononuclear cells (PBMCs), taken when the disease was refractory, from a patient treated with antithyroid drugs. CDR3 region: CASSLATSGRRETQYF. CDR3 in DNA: TGTGCCAGCAGCTTAGCTACCAGCGGGAGAAGGGAGACCCAGTACTTC.